These T cell receptor beta chains were read from a single sample in a study of shared clonotypes between healthy human individuals. The protocol was immunoSEQ multiplex PCR, while the TCRdb copy is restricted to in-frame clones and leaves out a portion. The repertoire holds more than 1.2 million clones, with approximately 98.5% as singletons. What was sequenced was naive CD4+ T cells sorted from blood. These receptors came from a man between 25 and 39 years old in good health. Each CDR3 is given with its conserved first and last residue. The order of the fields is D gene, V gene, J gene, CDR3 DNA, CDR3 protein. The D gene is left open where the match is weak.

NA	TRBV6-1	TRBJ1-3	TGTGCCAGCAGTGAACAAAGCCGATCTGGAAACACCATATATTTT	CASSEQSRSGNTIYF
NA	TRBV14	TRBJ2-7	TGTGCCAGCAGCCATTTGGAGGAGCAGTACTTC	CASSHLEEQYF
TRBD2	TRBV28	TRBJ2-1	TGTGCCAGCAGTGTCGCACTAGCGGGCAAGCAGTTCTTC	CASSVALAGKQFF
NA	TRBV28	TRBJ2-1	TGTGCCAGCAGTTTATACTCTGTTCAGGGCCAGAATGAGCAGTTCTTC	CASSLYSVQGQNEQFF
TRBD2	TRBV10-2	TRBJ2-3	TGCGCCAGCAGTGCCACTGGCGGGACTAGCGGGAGAGTCACAGATACGCAGTATTTT	CASSATGGTSGRVTDTQYF
NA	TRBV18	TRBJ2-2	TGTGCCAGCTCGAGAAACAGTTTCCAAACGAACACCGGGGAGCTGTTTTTT	CASSRNSFQTNTGELFF
NA	TRBV5-4	TRBJ2-1	TGTGCCAGCAGCTTGGACCCCCCTAGCGCCGTTCCAGGAGTCTTC	CASSLDPPSAVPGVF
NA	TRBV7-2	TRBJ1-1	TGTGCCAGCAGCTGGGGGGGTAACATGAACACTGAAGCTTTCTTT	CASSWGGNMNTEAFF
TRBD1	TRBV7-7	TRBJ2-2	TGTGCTAGCAGCTTGAGGCAGGGGGCGACCGGGGAGCTGTTTTTT	CASSLRQGATGELFF
NA	TRBV19	TRBJ1-2	TGTGCCAGTAGTAATCCAGGCAACCCTAACTATGGCTACACCTTC	CASSNPGNPNYGYTF
NA	TRBV11-2	TRBJ2-7	TGTGCCAGCAGCCCCTCTCGTAACGAGCAGTACTTC	CASSPSRNEQYF
NA	TRBV5-3	TRBJ1-5	TGTGCCAGAAGCTCGAGCGGGGAAGGTCAGCCCCAGCATTTT	CARSSSGEGQPQHF
TRBD2	TRBV11-2	TRBJ2-7	TGTGCCAGCAGCTTACCCTTTCAGGCGGGAGGAAGTGAGCAGTACTTC	CASSLPFQAGGSEQYF
NA	TRBV30	TRBJ2-3	TGTGCCTGGAGTTATATTATCCCCCCCTACAGGGACACTAGCACAGATACGCAGTATTTT	CAWSYIIPPYRDTSTDTQYF
NA	TRBV10-3	TRBJ2-2	TGTGCCATCAGTTCTACAGGGACCGGGGAGCTGTTTTTT	CAISSTGTGELFF